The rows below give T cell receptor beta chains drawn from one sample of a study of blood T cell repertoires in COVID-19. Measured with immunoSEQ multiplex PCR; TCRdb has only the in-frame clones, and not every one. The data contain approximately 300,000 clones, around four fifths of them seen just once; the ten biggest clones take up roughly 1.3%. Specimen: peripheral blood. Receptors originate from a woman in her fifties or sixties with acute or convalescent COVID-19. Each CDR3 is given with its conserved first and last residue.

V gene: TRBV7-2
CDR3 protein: CASSLTGGLVNTEAFF

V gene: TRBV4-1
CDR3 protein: CASSPDTGELFF

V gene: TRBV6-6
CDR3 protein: CASSLQGREETQYF

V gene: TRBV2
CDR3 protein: CASSGSALSQYF

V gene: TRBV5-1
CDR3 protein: CASSLTSGGRYNEQFF

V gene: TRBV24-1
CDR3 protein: CATSAGLAASTDTQYF

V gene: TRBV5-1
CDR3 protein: CASSLTGGPENIQYF

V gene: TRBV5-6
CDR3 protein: CASSRDRGLSYGYTF

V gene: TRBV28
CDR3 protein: CASRLPLSGELFF

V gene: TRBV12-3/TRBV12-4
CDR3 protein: CASSVTGNTEAFF

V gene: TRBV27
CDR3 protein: CASTDLALAGELFF

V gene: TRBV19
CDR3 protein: CASSLWTGDEKLFF

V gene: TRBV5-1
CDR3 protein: CASSLGSLPEGAFF

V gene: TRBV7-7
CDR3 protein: CANSMRTSGGPSPKETQYF

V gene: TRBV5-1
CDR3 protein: CASSQLGPFSTDTQYF

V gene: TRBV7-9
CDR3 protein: CASSLDAGYGYTF

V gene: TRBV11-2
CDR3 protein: CASSLVGPRLTEAFF

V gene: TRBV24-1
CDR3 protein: CATSDLVSWDRASFF

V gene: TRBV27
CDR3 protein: CASSLKGLTVNTEAFF

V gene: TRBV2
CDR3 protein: CASSVWLRDREAKNIQYF

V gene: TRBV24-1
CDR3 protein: CATSDPGQGGGYGYTF

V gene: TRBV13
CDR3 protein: CASSTGGDGETQYF

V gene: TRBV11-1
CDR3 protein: CASSFLQGGYEQYF

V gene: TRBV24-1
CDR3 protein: CATSDSNPTTGRTEAFF

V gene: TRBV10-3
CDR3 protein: CAISESSSTDTQYF

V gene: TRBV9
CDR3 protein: CASSVGLAGYEQYF

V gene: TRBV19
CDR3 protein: CASSPVAGGNQPQHF

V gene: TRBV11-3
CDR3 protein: CASSPWTGADTGELFF

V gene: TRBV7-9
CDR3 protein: CASSLDSDRGRGDTQYF

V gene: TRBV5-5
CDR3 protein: CASSLAGILAHEQYF

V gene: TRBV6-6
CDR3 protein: CASSYVQGAGKPQHF

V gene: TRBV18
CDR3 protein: CASSPSSGGRTDTQYF

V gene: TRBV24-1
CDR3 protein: CATSGPTDTQYF

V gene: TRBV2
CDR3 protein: CASRRRGGPNTEAFF

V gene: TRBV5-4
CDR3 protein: CASSAGDSYGYTF

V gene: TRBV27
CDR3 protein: CASIPGQGLDEQFF

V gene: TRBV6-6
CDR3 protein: CASSYSTGREGYTF

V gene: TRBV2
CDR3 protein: CASRAGRGYTF

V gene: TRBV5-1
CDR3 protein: CASSGGAEAFF

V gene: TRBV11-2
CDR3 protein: CASSSGTSFYNSPLHF

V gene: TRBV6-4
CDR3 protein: CASSDGVTNPGTGGRNEQFF

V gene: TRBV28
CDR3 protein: CASSLEMNYGYTF

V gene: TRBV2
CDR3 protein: CASSERGGPSGNTIYF

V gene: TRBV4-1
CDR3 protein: CASSQDPQRAGGSNEQFF

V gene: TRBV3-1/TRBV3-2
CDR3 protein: CASSQTSGAASYNEQFF

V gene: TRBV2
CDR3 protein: CASSGTQIPSEKLFF

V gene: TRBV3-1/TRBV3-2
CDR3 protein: CASSQDPPGLAGALDTQYF

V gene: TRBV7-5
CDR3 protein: CARSLEQLTAGYTF

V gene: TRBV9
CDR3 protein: CASSARDSGGSDTQYF

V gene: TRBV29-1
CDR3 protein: CSVANGANVLTF

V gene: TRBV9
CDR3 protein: CASSVLSGATGELFF

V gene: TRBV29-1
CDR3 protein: CSAAPGQREKLFF

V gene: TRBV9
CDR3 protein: CASSVTGTGLGETQYF